This T cell receptor beta chain was sequenced during a study of blood T cell repertoires in COVID-19. Study as a whole: The samples span acute and convalescent COVID-19 from the United States, Italy and Spain. PBMCs, B-cell-depleted T cells, or T cells provided the cDNA or gDNA that made up the material.

Enrolled during active infection, Seattle patients were then followed longitudinally. Assay: immunoSEQ multiplex PCR; the TCRdb copy retains only in-frame clones and omits some. The sample contains around 160,000 clones, 75% to 90% of which appear only once. Germline V gene data show CDR1 as MNHEY and CDR2 as SVGAGI. Trimming removed 6 bases from V and 5 bases from J, with 16 bases in between. This CDR3 region has 14 residues. The sequence was obtained from a woman aged 60-70 years with COVID-19, enrolled during active disease. What was sequenced was peripheral blood. The chain employs TRBV6-5 and TRBJ1-2, with a weak D call TRBD1 (5 bases). CDR3 coding DNA: TGTGCCAGCAGGAGGAGGGGTTTTGAGTATGGCTACACCTTC. It encodes CASRRRGFEYGYTF.